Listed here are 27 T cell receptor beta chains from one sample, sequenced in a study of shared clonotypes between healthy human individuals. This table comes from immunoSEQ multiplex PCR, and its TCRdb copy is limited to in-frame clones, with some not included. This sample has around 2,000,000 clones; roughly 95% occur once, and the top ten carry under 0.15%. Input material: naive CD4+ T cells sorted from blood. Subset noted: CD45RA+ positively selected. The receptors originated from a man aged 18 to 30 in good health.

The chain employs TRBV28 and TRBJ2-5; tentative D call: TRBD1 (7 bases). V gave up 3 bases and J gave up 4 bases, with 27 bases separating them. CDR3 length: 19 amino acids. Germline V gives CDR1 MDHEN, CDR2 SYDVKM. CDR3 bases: TGTGCCAGCAGTTTGAGTGGCGGGACAGCCAAATCCCGGAGAGAGACCCAGTACTTC. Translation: CASSLSGGTAKSRRETQYF.

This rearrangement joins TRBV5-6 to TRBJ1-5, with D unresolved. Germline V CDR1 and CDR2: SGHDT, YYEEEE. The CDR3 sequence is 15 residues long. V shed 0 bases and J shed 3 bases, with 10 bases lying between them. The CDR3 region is CASSLGGQINQPQHF. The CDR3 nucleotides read TGTGCCAGCAGCTTGGGCGGTCAGATCAATCAGCCCCAGCATTTT.

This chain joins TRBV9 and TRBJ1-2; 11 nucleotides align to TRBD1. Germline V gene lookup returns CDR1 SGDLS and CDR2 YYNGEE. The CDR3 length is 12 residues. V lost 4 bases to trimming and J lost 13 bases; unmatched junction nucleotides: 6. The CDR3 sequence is CASSLGQGACTF. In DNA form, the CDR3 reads TGTGCCAGCAGCCTCGGACAGGGGGCTTGCACCTTC.

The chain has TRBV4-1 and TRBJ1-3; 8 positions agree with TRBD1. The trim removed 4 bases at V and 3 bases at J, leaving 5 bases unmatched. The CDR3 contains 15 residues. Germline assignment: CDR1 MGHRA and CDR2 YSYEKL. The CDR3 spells CASSPAGGYGNTIYF. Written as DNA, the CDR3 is TGCGCCAGCAGCCCGGCAGGGGGCTATGGAAACACCATATATTTT.

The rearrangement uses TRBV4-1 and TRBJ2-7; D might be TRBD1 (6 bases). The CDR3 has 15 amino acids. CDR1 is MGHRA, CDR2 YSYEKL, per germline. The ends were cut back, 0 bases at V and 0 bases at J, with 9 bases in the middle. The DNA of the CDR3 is TGCGCCAGCAGCCAAGAGGGGGCAAGCTCCTACGAGCAGTACTTC. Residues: CASSQEGASSYEQYF.

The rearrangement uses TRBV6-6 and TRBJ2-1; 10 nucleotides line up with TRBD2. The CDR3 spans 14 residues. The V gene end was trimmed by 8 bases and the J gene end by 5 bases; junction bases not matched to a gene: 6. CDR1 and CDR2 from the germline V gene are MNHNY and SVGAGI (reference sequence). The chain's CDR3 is CASYRTSGNNEQFF. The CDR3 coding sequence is TGTGCCAGCTATCGGACTAGCGGAAACAATGAGCAGTTCTTC.

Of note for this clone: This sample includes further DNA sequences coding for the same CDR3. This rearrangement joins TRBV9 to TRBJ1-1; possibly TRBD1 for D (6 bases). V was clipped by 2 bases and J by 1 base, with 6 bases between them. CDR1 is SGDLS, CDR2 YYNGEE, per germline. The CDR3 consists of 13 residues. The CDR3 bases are TGTGCCAGCAGCGTGACAGGGAACACTGAAGCTTTCTTT. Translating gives CASSVTGNTEAFF.

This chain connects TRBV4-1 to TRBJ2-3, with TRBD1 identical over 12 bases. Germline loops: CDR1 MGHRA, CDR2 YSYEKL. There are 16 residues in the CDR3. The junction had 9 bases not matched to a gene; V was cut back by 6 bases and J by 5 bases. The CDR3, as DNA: TGCGCCAGCAGAGCGGGGGGACAGGGGGCTGGAGATACGCAGTATTTT. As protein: CASRAGGQGAGDTQYF.

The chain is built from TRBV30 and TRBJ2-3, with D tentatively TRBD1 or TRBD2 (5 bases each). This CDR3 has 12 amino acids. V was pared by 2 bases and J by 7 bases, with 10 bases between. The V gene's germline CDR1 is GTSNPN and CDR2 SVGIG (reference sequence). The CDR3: CAWSRDHNTQYF. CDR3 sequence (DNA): TGTGCCTGGAGTCGGGACCATAATACGCAGTATTTT.

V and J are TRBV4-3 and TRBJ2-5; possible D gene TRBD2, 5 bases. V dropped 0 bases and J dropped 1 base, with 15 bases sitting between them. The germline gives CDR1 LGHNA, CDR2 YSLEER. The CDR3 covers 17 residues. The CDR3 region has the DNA TGCGCCAGCAGCCAAGAACGAACTAGACTAACCCAAGAGACCCAGTACTTC. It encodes CASSQERTRLTQETQYF.

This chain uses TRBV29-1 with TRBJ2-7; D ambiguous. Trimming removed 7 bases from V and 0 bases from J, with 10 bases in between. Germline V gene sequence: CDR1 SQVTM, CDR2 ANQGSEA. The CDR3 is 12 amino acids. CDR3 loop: CSALGSSYEQYF. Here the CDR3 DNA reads TGCAGCGCCCTAGGTTCCTCCTACGAGCAGTACTTC.

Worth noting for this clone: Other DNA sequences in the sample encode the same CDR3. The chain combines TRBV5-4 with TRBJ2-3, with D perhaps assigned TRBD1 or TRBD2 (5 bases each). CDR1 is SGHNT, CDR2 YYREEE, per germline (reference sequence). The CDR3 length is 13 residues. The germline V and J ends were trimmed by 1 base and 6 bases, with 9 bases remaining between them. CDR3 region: CASSLYGADTQYF. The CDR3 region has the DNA TGTGCCAGCAGCTTGTACGGGGCTGATACGCAGTATTTT.

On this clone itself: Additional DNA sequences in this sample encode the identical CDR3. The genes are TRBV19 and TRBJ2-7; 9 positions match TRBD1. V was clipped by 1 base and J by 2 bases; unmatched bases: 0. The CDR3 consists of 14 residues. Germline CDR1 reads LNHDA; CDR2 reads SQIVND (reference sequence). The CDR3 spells CASSIGTGAYEQYF. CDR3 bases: TGTGCCAGTAGTATAGGGACAGGGGCCTACGAGCAGTACTTC.

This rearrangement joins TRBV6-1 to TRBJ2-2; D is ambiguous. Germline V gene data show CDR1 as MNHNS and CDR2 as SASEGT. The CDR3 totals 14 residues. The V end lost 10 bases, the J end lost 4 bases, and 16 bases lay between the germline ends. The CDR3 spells CATWFGDITGELFF. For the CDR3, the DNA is TGTGCCACCTGGTTTGGGGATATCACCGGGGAGCTGTTTTTT.

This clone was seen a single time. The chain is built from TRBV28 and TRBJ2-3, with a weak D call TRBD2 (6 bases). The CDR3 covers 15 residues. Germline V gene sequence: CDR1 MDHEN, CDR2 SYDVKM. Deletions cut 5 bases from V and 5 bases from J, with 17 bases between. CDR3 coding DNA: TGTGCCAGCAGTACTGCCGGGACTCCCATAGATACGCAGTATTTT. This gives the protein CASSTAGTPIDTQYF.

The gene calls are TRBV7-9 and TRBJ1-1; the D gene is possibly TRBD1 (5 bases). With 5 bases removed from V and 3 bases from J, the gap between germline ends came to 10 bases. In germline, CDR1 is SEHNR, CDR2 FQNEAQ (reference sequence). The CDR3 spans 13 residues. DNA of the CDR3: TGTGCCAGCAGCCTCGGGACCGACACTGAAGCTTTCTTT. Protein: CASSLGTDTEAFF.

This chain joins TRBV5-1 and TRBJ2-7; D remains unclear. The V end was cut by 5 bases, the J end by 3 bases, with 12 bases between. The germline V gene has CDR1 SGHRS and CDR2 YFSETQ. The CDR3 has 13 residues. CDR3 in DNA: TGCGCCAGCAGTCCCGAAGGGATCTACGAGCAGTACTTC. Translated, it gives CASSPEGIYEQYF.

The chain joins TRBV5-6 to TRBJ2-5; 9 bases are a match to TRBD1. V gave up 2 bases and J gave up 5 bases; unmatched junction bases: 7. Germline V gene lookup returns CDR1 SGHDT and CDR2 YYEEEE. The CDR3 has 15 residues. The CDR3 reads CASSLETGGMETQYF. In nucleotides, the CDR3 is TGTGCCAGCAGCTTAGAGACAGGGGGTATGGAGACCCAGTACTTC.

The CDR3 bases are TGTGCCAGCAGCGAACTATACAGGGCTGGAAACACCATATATTTT. It translates to CASSELYRAGNTIYF. The V gene is TRBV5-6, the J gene TRBJ1-3, with a weak D call TRBD1 (6 bases). Per germline, CDR1 SGHDT and CDR2 YYEEEE. V was clipped by 4 bases and J by 2 bases, with 13 bases between them. The CDR3 has 15 residues.

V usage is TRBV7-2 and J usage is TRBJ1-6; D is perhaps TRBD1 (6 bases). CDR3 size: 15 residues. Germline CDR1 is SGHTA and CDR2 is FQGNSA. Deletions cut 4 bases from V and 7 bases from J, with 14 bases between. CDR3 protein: CASSYGTLANSPLHF. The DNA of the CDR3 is TGTGCCAGCAGCTACGGGACACTAGCCAATTCACCCCTCCACTTT. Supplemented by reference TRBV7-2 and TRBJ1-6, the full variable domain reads GAGVSQSPSNKVTEKGKDVELRCDPISGHTALYWYRQSLGQGLEFLIYFQGNSAPDKSGLPSDRFSAERTGGSVSTLTIQRTQQEDSAVYLCASSYGTLANSPLHFGNGTRLTVT.

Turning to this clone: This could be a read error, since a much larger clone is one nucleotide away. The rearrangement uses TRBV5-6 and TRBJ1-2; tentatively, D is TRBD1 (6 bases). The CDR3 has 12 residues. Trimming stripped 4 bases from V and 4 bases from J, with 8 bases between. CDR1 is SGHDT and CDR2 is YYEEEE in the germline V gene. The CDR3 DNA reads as TGTGCCAGCAGCCAGGACAGCTATGGCTACACCTTC. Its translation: CASSQDSYGYTF.

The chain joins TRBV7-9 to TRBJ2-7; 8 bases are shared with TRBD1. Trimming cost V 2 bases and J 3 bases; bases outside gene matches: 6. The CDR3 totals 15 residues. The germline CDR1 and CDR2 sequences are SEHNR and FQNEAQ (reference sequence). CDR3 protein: CASSLRTGINYEQYF. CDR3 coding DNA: TGTGCCAGCAGCTTAAGGACAGGGATTAACTACGAGCAGTACTTC.

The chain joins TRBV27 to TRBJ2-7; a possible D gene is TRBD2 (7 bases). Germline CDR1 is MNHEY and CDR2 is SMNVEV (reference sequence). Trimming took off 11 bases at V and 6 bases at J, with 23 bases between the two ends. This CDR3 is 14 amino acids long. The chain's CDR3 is CAAGAQGMGSEQYF. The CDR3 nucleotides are TGTGCCGCGGGGGCCCAAGGGATGGGATCCGAGCAGTACTTC.

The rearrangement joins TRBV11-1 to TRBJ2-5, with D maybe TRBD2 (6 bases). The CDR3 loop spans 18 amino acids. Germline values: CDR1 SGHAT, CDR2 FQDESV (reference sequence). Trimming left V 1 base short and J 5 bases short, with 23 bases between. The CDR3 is CASSLVPSDLLKGETQYF. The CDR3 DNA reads TGTGCCAGCAGCTTAGTACCTAGCGACCTCCTTAAAGGGGAGACCCAGTACTTC.

The DNA of the CDR3 is TGTGCCAGCAGTGAAGACTTTGGGGGCAGGGAGACCCAGTACTTC. Protein product: CASSEDFGGRETQYF. The rearrangement links TRBV25-1 to TRBJ2-5, with D tentatively TRBD1 (6 bases). V lost 2 bases to trimming and J lost 5 bases, with 15 bases between them. CDR1 is MGHDK, CDR2 SYGVNS, per germline. The CDR3 has 15 amino acids.

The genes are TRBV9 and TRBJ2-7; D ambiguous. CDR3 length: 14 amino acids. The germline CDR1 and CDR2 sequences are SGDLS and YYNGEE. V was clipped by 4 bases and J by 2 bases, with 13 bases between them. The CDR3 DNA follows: TGTGCCAGCAGCAGGTCGGCCGGCACCTACGAGCAGTACTTC. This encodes CASSRSAGTYEQYF. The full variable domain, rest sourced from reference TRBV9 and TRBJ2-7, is DSGVTQTPKHLITATGQRVTLRCSPRSGDLSVYWYQQSLDQGLQFLIQYYNGEERAKGNILERFSAQQFPDLHSELNLSSLELGDSALYFCASSRSAGTYEQYFGPGTRLTVT.

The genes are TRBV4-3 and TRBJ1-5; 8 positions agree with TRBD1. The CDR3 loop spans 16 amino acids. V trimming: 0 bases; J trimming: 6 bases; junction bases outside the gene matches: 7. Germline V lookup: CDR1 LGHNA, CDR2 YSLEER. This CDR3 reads CASSQDAGGRSQPQHF. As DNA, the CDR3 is TGCGCCAGCAGCCAAGATGCAGGGGGCCGGAGTCAGCCCCAGCATTTT.